The clone carrying this T cell receptor beta chain was counted ten times or more. The sample comes from a study of blood T cell repertoires in COVID-19. Study-level information: COVID-19 samples, acute and convalescent, were from the United States, Italy and Spain. From T cells, B-cell-depleted T cells, or PBMCs came the material, which was cDNA or gDNA.

Measured with immunoSEQ multiplex PCR; TCRdb has only the in-frame clones, and not every one. The table lists 110,000 to 150,000 clones, under 90% of them singletons. This CDR3 has 15 amino acids. The trim removed 2 bases at V and 2 bases at J, leaving 5 bases unmatched. The germline gives CDR1 MGHRA, CDR2 YSYEKL. The clonotype comes from a human donor in a cohort sampled during active COVID-19. The chain joins TRBV4-1 to TRBJ2-7; 8 positions match TRBD1. Sequenced input: peripheral blood. The CDR3 region is CASSQSSTGAYEQYF. The DNA of the CDR3 is TGCGCCAGCAGCCAATCCTCGACAGGGGCCTACGAGCAGTACTTC.